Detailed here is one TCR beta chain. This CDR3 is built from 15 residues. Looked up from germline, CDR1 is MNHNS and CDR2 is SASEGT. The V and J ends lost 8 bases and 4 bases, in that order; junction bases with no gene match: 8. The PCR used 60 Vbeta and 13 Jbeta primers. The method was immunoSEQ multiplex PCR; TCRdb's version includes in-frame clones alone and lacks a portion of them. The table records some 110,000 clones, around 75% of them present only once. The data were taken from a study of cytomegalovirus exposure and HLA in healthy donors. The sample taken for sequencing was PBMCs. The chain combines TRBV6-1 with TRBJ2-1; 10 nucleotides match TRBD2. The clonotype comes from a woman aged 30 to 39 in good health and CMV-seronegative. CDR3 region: CASQGTSVNYNEQFF. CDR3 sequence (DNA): TGTGCCAGCCAAGGGACTAGCGTTAATTACAATGAGCAGTTCTTC.